The 3 T cell receptor beta chains listed next were all sequenced from one sample in a study of T cell responses to AZD1222 COVID-19 vaccine. TCRdb's table, derived via immunoSEQ multiplex PCR, lists solely in-frame clones and lacks some. There are about 83,000 clones in the sample; more than 75% occur only once, and more than 8.5% lies in the top ten. The material was peripheral blood, obtained on day 0 of AZD1222 vaccination. These receptors all stem from an adult in good health.

The chain joins TRBV10-2 to TRBJ2-5, with 7 nucleotides matching TRBD1. The V and J ends lost 2 bases and 2 bases, in that order; junction bases with no gene match: 5. CDR1 and CDR2 (germline): WSHSY, SAAADI. This CDR3 has 15 amino acids. CDR3 sequence reads: CASSENNRGQETQYF. The CDR3, as DNA: TGCGCCAGCAGTGAGAACAACAGGGGACAAGAGACCCAGTACTTC.

The chain joins TRBV7-2 to TRBJ2-5, with unresolved D. Germline-derived CDR1 and CDR2 are SGHTA and FQGNSA. V was trimmed by 1 base and J by 1 base, leaving 7 bases between them. The CDR3 has 14 residues. The CDR3 DNA reads TGTGCCAGCAGCTTAGGTGTAGCCCAAGAGACCCAGTACTTC. Residues: CASSLGVAQETQYF. Filled out from reference TRBV7-2 and TRBJ2-5, the complete variable domain reads GAGVSQSPSNKVTEKGKDVELRCDPISGHTALYWYRQSLGQGLEFLIYFQGNSAPDKSGLPSDRFSAERTGGSVSTLTIQRTQQEDSAVYLCASSLGVAQETQYFGPGTRLLVL.

V usage is TRBV6-1 and J usage is TRBJ2-7, with D possibly matching TRBD2 (5 bases). The CDR3 covers 15 residues. Germline loops: CDR1 MNHNS, CDR2 SASEGT. Trimming removed 3 bases at V and 5 bases at J, with 17 bases between. CDR3 loop: CASSEEAMSSNEQYF. CDR3 DNA: TGTGCCAGCAGTGAGGAGGCAATGTCTTCCAACGAGCAGTACTTC.